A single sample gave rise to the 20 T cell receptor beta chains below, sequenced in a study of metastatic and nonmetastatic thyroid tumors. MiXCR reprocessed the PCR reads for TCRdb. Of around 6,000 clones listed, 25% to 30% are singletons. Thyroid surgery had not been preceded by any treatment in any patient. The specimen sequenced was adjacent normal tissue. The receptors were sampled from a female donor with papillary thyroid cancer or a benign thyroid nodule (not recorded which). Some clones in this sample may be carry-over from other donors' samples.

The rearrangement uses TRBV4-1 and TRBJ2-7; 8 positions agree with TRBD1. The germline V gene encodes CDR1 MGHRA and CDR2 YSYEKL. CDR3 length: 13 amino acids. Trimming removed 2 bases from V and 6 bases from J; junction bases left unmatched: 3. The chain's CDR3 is CASSQRQGLEQYF. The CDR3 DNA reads TGCGCCAGCAGCCAAAGACAGGGGCTCGAGCAGTACTTC.

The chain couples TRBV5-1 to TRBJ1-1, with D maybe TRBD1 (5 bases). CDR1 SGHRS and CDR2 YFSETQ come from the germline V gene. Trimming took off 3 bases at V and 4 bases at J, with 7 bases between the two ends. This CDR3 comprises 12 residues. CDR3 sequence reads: CASSSGATEAFF. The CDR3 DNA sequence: TGCGCCAGCAGCTCCGGGGCCACTGAAGCTTTCTTT.

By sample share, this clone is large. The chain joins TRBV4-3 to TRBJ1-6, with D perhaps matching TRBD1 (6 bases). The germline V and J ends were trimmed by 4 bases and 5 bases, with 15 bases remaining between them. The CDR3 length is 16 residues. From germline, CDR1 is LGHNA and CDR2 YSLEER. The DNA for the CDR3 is TGCGCCAGCAGCCCCCATAGGACAGAAAATAATTCACCCCTCCACTTT. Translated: CASSPHRTENNSPLHF.

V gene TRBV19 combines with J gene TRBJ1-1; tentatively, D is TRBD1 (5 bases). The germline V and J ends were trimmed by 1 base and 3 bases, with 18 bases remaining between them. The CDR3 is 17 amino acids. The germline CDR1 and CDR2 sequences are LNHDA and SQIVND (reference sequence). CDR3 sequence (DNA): TGTGCCAGTAGTATAGTATATGGGGCAGATTTAGACACTGAAGCTTTCTTT. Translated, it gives CASSIVYGADLDTEAFF.

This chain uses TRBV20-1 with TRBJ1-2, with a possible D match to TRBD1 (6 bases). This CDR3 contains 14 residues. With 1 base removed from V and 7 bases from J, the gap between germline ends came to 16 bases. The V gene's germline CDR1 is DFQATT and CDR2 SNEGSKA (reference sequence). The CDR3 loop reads CSARAQGMGGGYTF. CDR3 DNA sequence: TGCAGTGCTAGAGCCCAGGGGATGGGGGGTGGCTACACCTTC.

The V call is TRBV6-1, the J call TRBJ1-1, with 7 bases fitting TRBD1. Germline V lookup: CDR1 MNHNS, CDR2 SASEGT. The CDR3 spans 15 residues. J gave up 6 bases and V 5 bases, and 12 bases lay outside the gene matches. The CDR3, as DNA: TGTGCCAGCAGTCACGCCCCGGGACAGCCGCCTGAAGCTTTCTTT. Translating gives CASSHAPGQPPEAFF.

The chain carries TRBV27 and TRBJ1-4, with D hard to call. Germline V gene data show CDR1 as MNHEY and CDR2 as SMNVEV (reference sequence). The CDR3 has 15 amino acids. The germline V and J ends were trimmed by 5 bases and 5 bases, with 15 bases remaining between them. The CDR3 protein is CASSPRTAGNEKLFF. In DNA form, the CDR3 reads TGTGCCAGCAGTCCCCGGACCGCCGGCAATGAAAAACTGTTTTTT. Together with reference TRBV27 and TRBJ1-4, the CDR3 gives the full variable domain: EAQVTQNPRYLITVTGKKLTVTCSQNMNHEYMSWYRQDPGLGLRQIYYSMNVEVTDKGDVPEGYKVSRKEKRNFPLILESPSPNQTSLYFCASSPRTAGNEKLFFGSGTQLSVL.

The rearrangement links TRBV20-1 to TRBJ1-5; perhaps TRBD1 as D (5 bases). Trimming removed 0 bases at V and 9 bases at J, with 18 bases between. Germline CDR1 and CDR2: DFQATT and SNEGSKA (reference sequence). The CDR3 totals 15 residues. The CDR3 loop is CSARDQEVLGTPQHF. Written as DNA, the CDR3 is TGCAGTGCTAGAGATCAGGAGGTTCTCGGGACGCCCCAGCATTTT.

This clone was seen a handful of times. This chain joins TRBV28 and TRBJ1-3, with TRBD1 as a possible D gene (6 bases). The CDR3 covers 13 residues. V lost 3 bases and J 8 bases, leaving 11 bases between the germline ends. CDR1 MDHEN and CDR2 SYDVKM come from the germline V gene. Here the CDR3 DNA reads TGTGCCAGCAGTTTCAGGGGCCGGGACACCATATATTTT. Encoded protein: CASSFRGRDTIYF.

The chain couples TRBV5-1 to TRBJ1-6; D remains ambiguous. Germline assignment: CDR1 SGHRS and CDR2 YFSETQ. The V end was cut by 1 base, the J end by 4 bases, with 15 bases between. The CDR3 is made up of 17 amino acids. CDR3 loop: CASSLYSRTEYNSPLHF. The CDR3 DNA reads TGCGCCAGCAGCTTGTATTCAAGGACGGAGTATAATTCACCCCTCCACTTT. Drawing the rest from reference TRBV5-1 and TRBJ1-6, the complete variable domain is KAGVTQTPRYLIKTRGQQVTLSCSPISGHRSVSWYQQTPGQGLQFLFEYFSETQRNKGNFPGRFSGRQFSNSRSEMNVSTLELGDSALYLCASSLYSRTEYNSPLHFGNGTRLTVT.

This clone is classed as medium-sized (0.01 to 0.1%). The CDR3: CASSLDPGGNEQFF. The DNA of the CDR3 is TGTGCCAGCAGCTTAGATCCGGGAGGTAATGAGCAGTTCTTC. The rearrangement links TRBV7-2 to TRBJ2-1, with 7 bases matching TRBD2. V was pared by 1 base and J by 7 bases, with 4 bases of the junction left unmatched. The length of the CDR3 is 14 residues. Germline-derived CDR1 and CDR2 are SGHTA and FQGNSA. Drawing the rest from reference TRBV7-2 and TRBJ2-1, the complete variable domain is GAGVSQSPSNKVTEKGKDVELRCDPISGHTALYWYRQSLGQGLEFLIYFQGNSAPDKSGLPSDRFSAERTGGSVSTLTIQRTQQEDSAVYLCASSLDPGGNEQFFGPGTRLTVL.

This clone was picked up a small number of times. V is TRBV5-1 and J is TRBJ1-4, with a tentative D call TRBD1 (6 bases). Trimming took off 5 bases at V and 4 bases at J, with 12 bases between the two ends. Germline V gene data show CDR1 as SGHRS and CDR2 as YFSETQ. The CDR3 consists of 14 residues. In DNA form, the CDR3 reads TGCGCCAGCAGAGGGGGGGGCTTTAATGAAAAACTGTTTTTT. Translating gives CASRGGGFNEKLFF.

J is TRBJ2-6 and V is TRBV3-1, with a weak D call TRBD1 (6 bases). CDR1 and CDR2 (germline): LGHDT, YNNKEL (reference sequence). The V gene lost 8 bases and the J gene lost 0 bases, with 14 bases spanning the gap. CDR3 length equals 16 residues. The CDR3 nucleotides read TGTGCCAGCGGGGACACCCTCCGCTCTGGGGCCAACGTCCTGACTTTC. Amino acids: CASGDTLRSGANVLTF.

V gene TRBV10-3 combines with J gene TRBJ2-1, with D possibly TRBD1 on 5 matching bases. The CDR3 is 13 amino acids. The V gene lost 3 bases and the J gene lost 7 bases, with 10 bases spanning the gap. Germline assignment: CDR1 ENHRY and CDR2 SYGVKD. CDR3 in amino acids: CAISDRDPNEQFF. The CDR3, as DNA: TGTGCCATCAGTGACAGGGATCCTAATGAGCAGTTCTTC.

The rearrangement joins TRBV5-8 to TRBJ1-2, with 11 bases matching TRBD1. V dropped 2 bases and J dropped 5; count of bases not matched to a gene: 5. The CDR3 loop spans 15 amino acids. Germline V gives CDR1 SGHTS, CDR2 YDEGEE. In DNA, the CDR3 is TGTGCCAGCAGCTTTCCGGGACAGGGGGGATATGGCTACACCTTC. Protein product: CASSFPGQGGYGYTF.

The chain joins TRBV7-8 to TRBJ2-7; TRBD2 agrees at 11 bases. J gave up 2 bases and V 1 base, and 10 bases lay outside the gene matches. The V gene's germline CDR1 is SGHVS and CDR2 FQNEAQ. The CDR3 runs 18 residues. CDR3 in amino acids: CASSLVGILAGGTYEQYF. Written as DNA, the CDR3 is TGTGCCAGCAGCTTAGTGGGAATTCTAGCGGGAGGAACCTACGAGCAGTACTTC. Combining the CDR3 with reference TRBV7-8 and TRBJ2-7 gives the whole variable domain GAGVSQSPRYKVAKRGQDVALRCDPISGHVSLFWYQQALGQGPEFLTYFQNEAQLDKSGLPSDRFFAERPEGSVSTLKIQRTQQEDSAVYLCASSLVGILAGGTYEQYFGPGTRLTVT.

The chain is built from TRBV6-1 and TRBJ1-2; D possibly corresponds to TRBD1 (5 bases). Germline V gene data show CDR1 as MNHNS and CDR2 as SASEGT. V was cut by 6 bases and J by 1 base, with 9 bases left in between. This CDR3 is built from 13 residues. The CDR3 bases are TGTGCCAGCAGGCAGGGTTTTAACTATGGCTACACCTTC. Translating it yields CASRQGFNYGYTF.

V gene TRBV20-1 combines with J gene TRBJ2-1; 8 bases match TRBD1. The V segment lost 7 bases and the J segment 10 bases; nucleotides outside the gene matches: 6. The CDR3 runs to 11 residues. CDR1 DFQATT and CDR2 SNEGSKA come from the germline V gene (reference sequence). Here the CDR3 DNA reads TGCAGTGTTTTGGACAGGGACGAGCAGTTCTTC. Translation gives CSVLDRDEQFF.

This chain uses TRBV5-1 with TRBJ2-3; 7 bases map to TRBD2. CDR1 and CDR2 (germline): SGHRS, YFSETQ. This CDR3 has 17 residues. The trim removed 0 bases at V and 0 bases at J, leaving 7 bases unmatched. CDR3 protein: CASSLGTGGASTDTQYF. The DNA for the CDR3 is TGCGCCAGCAGCTTGGGCACGGGGGGTGCTAGCACAGATACGCAGTATTTT.

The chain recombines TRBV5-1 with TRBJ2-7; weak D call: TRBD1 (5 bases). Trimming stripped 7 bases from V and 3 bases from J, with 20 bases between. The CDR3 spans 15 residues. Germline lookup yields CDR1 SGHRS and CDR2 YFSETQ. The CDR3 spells CASGPVQGNYYEQYF. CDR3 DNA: TGCGCCAGCGGCCCCGTCCAGGGAAATTACTACGAGCAGTACTTC.